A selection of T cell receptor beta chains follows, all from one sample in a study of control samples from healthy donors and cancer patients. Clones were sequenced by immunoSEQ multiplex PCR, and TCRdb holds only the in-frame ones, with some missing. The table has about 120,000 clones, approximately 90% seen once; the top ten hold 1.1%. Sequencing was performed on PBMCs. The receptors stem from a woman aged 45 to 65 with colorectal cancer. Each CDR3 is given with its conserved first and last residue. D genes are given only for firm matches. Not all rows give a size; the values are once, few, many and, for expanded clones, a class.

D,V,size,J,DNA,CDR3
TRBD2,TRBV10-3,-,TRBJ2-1,TGTGCCATCAGGGACTCTTCCGGGACTAGAAACAATGAGCAGTTCTTC,CAIRDSSGTRNNEQFF
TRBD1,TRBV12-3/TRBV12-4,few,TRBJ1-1,TGTGCCAGCAGGGGACAGGGGGCCACTGAAGCTTTCTTT,CASRGQGATEAFF
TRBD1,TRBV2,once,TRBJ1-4,TGTGCCAGCCAGGGGGACAGTTTTAATGAAAAACTGTTTTTT,CASQGDSFNEKLFF
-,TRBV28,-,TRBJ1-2,TGTGCCAGCGGAACAGGTTCAGCTAACTATGGCTACACCTTC,CASGTGSANYGYTF
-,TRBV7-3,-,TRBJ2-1,TGTGCCAGCAGCTTAGGGACGTCCTACAATGAGCAGTTCTTC,CASSLGTSYNEQFF
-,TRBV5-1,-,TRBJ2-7,TGCGCCAGCAGCTTTGAAGCCACAGGCTACGAGCAGTACTTC,CASSFEATGYEQYF
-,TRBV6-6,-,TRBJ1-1,TGTGCCAGCACCAAAGGGGCGGCGAACACTGAAGCTTTCTTT,CASTKGAANTEAFF
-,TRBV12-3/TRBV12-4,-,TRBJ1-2,TGTGCCAGCAGTTCCAGGGTCTCGACCCACACCTTC,CASSSRVSTHTF
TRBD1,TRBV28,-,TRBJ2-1,TGTGCCAGCAGTTTCTCGGGACAGAACAATGAGCAGTTCTTC,CASSFSGQNNEQFF
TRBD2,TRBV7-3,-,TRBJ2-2,TGTGCCAGCAGCCGGCGGGGGGGGCGCGGCACCGGGGAGCTGTTTTTT,CASSRRGGRGTGELFF
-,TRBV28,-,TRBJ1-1,TGTGCCAGCGGTGGGGGAAACACTGAAGCTTTCTTT,CASGGGNTEAFF
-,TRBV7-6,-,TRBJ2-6,TGTGCCAGCAGCCCTGCTGGAGCCCGAAGGGCCAACGTCCTGACTTTC,CASSPAGARRANVLTF